This entry is about one T cell receptor beta chain. Researchers took RNA transcripts and amplified the TCR beta CDR3 regions from them. The HTBI primer set served for first-round RT-PCR of the TCR CDR3. One entry per CDR3 protein, called by TCRdb with MiXCR from the multiplex PCR reads. The sample has under 450,000 distinct CDR3 sequences, around a sixth seen once; the top ten hold about 14%. The record originates from a study of T cells in Graves' hyperthyroidism and ophthalmopathy. Germline-derived CDR1 and CDR2 are DFQATT and SNEGSKA (reference sequence). V was pared by 5 bases and J by 11 bases, with 18 bases between. The CDR3 is 12 residues long.

The sequence was obtained from a woman aged 18-29 years with Graves' hyperthyroidism. The material sequenced was blood. The chain combines TRBV20-1 with TRBJ1-1; a weak D match, TRBD1 (5 bases). CDR3 in amino acids: CSASDWGRRAFF. The CDR3 nucleotides are TGCAGTGCTTCGGATTGGGGGAGAAGGGCTTTCTTT.